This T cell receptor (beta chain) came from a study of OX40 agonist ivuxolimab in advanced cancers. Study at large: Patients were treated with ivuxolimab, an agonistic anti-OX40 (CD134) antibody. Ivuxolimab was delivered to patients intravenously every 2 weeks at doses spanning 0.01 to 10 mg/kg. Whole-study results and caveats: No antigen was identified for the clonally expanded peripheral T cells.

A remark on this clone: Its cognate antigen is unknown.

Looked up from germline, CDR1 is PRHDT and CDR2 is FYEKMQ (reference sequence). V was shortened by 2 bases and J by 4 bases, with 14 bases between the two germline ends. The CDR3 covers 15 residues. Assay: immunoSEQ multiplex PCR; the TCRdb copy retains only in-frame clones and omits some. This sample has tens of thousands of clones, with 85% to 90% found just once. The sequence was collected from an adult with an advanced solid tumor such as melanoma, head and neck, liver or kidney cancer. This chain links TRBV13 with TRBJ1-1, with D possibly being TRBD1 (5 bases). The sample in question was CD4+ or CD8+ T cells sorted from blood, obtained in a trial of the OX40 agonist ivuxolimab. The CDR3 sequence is CASSLYQGEGTEAFF. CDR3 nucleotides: TGTGCCAGCAGCTTATATCAGGGTGAGGGCACTGAAGCTTTCTTT.